The 15 T cell receptor beta chains below all came from one sample that was sequenced in a study of T-cell reconstitution after alpha-beta-depleted transplantation in children. TCRbeta library construction was performed incorporating unique molecular identifiers. TCRdb redid the calling of the PCR reads with MiXCR, one entry per CDR3 protein. The table includes 450,000 to 500,000 distinct CDR3 sequences, under 15% detected once. Sample: PBMCs from the stem cell graft donor, taken from the stem cell graft. These receptors were taken from a human donor who donated a stem cell graft to a child with combined immunodeficiency.

This clonotype came up many times. The chain joins TRBV7-2 to TRBJ2-1; D is perhaps TRBD2 (6 bases). This CDR3 is built from 18 residues. Looked up from germline, CDR1 is SGHTA and CDR2 is FQGNSA. Deletions cut 0 bases from V and 0 bases from J, with 15 bases between. The CDR3 DNA reads as TGTGCCAGCAGCTTAGCGGGGGGTCGTTCTAGCTCCTACAATGAGCAGTTCTTC. Encoded protein: CASSLAGGRSSSYNEQFF.

Many counts were recorded for this clonotype. The chain employs TRBV7-2 and TRBJ2-7; a weak D match, TRBD2 (5 bases). Germline assignment: CDR1 SGHTA and CDR2 FQGNSA. The CDR3 covers 14 residues. The V end lost 1 base, the J end lost 2 bases, and 9 bases lay between the germline ends. The CDR3 sequence: CASSLVRGTYEQYF. The CDR3, as DNA: TGTGCCAGCAGCTTAGTCCGGGGTACCTACGAGCAGTACTTC.

In its sample, this clonotype was seen a few times. The rearrangement links TRBV4-2 to TRBJ2-7, with 7 bases fitting TRBD2. This CDR3 comprises 15 residues. With V trimmed by 1 base and J by 2 bases, 5 bases remained unmatched. Looked up from germline, CDR1 is LGHNA and CDR2 is YNFKEQ. The CDR3 sequence is CASSQGGGAPYEQYF. Written as DNA, the CDR3 is TGTGCCAGCAGCCAAGGGGGAGGGGCCCCCTACGAGCAGTACTTC.

V and J are TRBV3-1 and TRBJ2-7; D is uncertain. Per the germline V gene, CDR1 is LGHDT and CDR2 is YNNKEL (reference sequence). The CDR3 loop spans 14 amino acids. V lost 0 bases and J lost 3, with 9 bases in between. The CDR3 here is CASSQEGGVYEQYF. CDR3 in DNA: TGTGCCAGCAGCCAAGAGGGTGGGGTCTACGAGCAGTACTTC.

This clonotype was recorded a few times. A much larger clone is a single base away; this may be a read error. The chain uses TRBV7-2 and TRBJ2-3; D unclear. CDR1 and CDR2 from the germline V gene are SGHTA and FQGNSA. The V end was cut by 3 bases, the J end by 2 bases, with 9 bases between. The CDR3 has 14 amino acids. The CDR3 is CASSFGDPTDTQYF. In DNA, the CDR3 is TGTGCCAGCAGCTTCGGCGACCCCACAGATACGCAGTATTTT.

J is TRBJ2-3 and V is TRBV7-8; D gene unclear. Per the germline V gene, CDR1 is SGHVS and CDR2 is FQNEAQ. The length of the CDR3 is 14 residues. Trimming took off 3 bases at V and 0 bases at J, with 7 bases between the two ends. CDR3 amino acids: CASSFQTSTDTQYF. DNA for the CDR3: TGTGCCAGCAGCTTTCAGACCAGCACAGATACGCAGTATTTT. Together with reference TRBV7-8 and TRBJ2-3, the CDR3 gives the full variable domain: GAGVSQSPRYKVAKRGQDVALRCDPISGHVSLFWYQQALGQGPEFLTYFQNEAQLDKSGLPSDRFFAERPEGSVSTLKIQRTQQEDSAVYLCASSFQTSTDTQYFGPGTRLTVL.

The chain joins TRBV6-5 to TRBJ2-7; D unresolved. Germline V gene lookup returns CDR1 MNHEY and CDR2 SVGAGI. The CDR3 is 12 residues long. The V end lost 0 bases, the J end lost 6 bases, and 6 bases lay between the germline ends. In nucleotides, the CDR3 is TGTGCCAGCAGTTACTCGTTCGGCGAGCAGTACTTC. Its translation: CASSYSFGEQYF.

This clonotype showed up many times. V is TRBV12-3 or TRBV12-4 and J is TRBJ1-2; possibly TRBD1 for D (5 bases). The CDR3 runs 14 residues. Trimming stripped 7 bases from V and 7 bases from J, with 19 bases between. In DNA, the CDR3 is TGTGCCAGCACCCTAAGGGGTTTATCTGGTGGCTACACCTTC. This codes for CASTLRGLSGGYTF.

The chain links TRBV24-1 to TRBJ1-2, with 9 bases identical to TRBD1. Germline loops: CDR1 KGHDR, CDR2 SFDVKD. This CDR3 has 16 amino acids. The V and J ends lost 3 bases and 4 bases, in that order; junction bases with no gene match: 8. CDR3 sequence (DNA): TGTGCCACCAGTGATGCAACAGGGGGCTCCGGCTATGGCTACACCTTC. Encoded protein: CATSDATGGSGYGYTF.

This chain links TRBV4-3 with TRBJ1-4; tentative D call: TRBD1 (5 bases). Germline values: CDR1 LGHNA, CDR2 YSLEER. The CDR3 covers 16 residues. Trimming took off 4 bases at V and 3 bases at J, with 15 bases between the two ends. For the CDR3, the DNA is TGCGCCAGCAGCCTCCTTAGAGGGGCACCTAATGAAAAACTGTTTTTT. The encoded protein is CASSLLRGAPNEKLFF.

In this sample, this clonotype turned up many times. This chain uses TRBV12-3 or TRBV12-4 with TRBJ2-3; unclear D gene. This CDR3 comprises 12 residues. Trimming removed 0 bases at V and 5 bases at J, with 3 bases between. In nucleotides, the CDR3 is TGTGCCAGCAGTTTAGCCCTAGATACGCAGTATTTT. Its translation: CASSLALDTQYF.

This clonotype was detected ten times or more. This chain uses TRBV20-1 with TRBJ2-1; 8 nucleotides line up with TRBD1. Trimming cost V 2 bases and J 9 bases; bases outside gene matches: 0. Per the germline V gene, CDR1 is DFQATT and CDR2 is SNEGSKA (reference sequence). This CDR3 is 11 amino acids long. CDR3 coding DNA: TGCAGTGCTAGAACAGGGGGTGAGCAGTTCTTC. Residues: CSARTGGEQFF.

This clonotype showed up many times. The V call is TRBV25-1, the J call TRBJ2-7; TRBD2 aligns across 7 bases. Per germline, CDR1 MGHDK and CDR2 SYGVNS. With V trimmed by 4 bases and J by 5 bases, 11 bases remained unmatched. The CDR3 runs to 15 residues. The CDR3 reads CASSVLLGGTHEQYF. Written as DNA, the CDR3 is TGTGCCAGCAGTGTCCTCTTGGGGGGGACGCACGAGCAGTACTTC.

This chain connects TRBV7-8 to TRBJ2-7, with 8 nucleotides matching TRBD2. The CDR3 is made up of 14 amino acids. The V gene's germline CDR1 is SGHVS and CDR2 FQNEAQ. J lost 7 bases, V lost 1 base, and 6 bases had no gene match. Written as DNA, the CDR3 is TGTGCCAGCAGCTTAGGTCCAGCGGGGGATGAGCAGTACTTC. It encodes CASSLGPAGDEQYF. Based on the CDR3 plus reference TRBV7-8 and TRBJ2-7, the full variable domain is GAGVSQSPRYKVAKRGQDVALRCDPISGHVSLFWYQQALGQGPEFLTYFQNEAQLDKSGLPSDRFFAERPEGSVSTLKIQRTQQEDSAVYLCASSLGPAGDEQYFGPGTRLTVT.

The V call is TRBV29-1, the J call TRBJ2-2; TRBD2 is a possible D gene (6 bases). The V and J ends lost 2 bases and 2 bases respectively, with 12 bases between them. Germline CDR1 SQVTM, CDR2 ANQGSEA. This CDR3 spans 15 amino acids. In DNA, the CDR3 is TGCAGCGTTGAATCCAGGGACTCTAACACCGGGGAGCTGTTTTTT. Protein: CSVESRDSNTGELFF.